This entry features one T cell receptor beta chain sequence. What it recognizes is unknown. V lost 3 bases, J lost 6 bases, and 11 bases lay in between. Germline CDR1 reads MDHEN; CDR2 reads SYDVKM. The CDR3 extends over 14 amino acids. Deep was the level used in running the assay. Clones were read by immunoSEQ multiplex PCR, and TCRdb kept only the in-frame ones, dropping some. The sample lists about 2.1 million clones; under 95% were seen once. In the naive CD8 group, cells lacked CD45RO and were positively selected for CCR7, so terminally differentiated effector memory CD45RA+ cells were left out. The donor population consisted of healthy HIV-negative adults with no recent acute infections or vaccinations. This sample was taken from a study of shared clonotypes between healthy human individuals. Study results and caveats: Researchers found naive subsets generally carried larger estimated richness than memory subsets. Sequencing depth was expected to influence donor clonotype sharing.

This TCR derives from a man in his late teens or twenties in good health. Some clones in this sample may be carry-over from other donors' samples. This chain connects TRBV28 to TRBJ2-2; D remains unclear. The material sequenced was naive CD8+ T cells from PBMCs. CDR3 amino acids: CASSFTGQSGELFF. The CDR3 nucleotides are TGTGCCAGCAGTTTCACGGGCCAGTCCGGGGAGCTGTTTTTT.